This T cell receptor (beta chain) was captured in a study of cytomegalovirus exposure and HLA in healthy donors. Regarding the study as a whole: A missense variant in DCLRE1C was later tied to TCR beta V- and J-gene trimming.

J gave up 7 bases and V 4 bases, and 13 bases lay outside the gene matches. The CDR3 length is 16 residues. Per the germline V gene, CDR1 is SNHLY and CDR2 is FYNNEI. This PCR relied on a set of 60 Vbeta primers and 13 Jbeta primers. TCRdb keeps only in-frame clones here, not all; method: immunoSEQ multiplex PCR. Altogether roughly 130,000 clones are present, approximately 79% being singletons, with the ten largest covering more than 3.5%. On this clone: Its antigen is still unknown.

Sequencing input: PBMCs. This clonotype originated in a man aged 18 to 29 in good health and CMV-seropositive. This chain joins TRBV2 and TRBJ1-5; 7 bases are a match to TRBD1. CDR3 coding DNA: TGTGCCAGCAGTGGGCTTAGGAAGGGGGCGCGGCAGCCCCAGCATTTT. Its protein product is CASSGLRKGARQPQHF.